The next 3 T cell receptor beta chains were all read from a single sample in a study of long-term antiretroviral therapy in people with HIV. The authors ran the immunoSEQ assay, v3.0, at survey level. Data came from immunoSEQ multiplex PCR; TCRdb stores just in-frame clones and leaves some out. The sample has 40,000 to 60,000 clones, 84% seen once. Material: unsorted PBMCs, obtained 0.8 years after starting antiretroviral therapy. These TCRs come from a woman aged 18 to 35 with HIV.

The chain combines TRBV6-1 with TRBJ1-5, with D tentatively TRBD1 (5 bases). The CDR3 is made up of 14 amino acids. Trimming cost V 4 bases and J 3 bases, with 10 bases left between them. Germline loops: CDR1 MNHNS, CDR2 SASEGT. CDR3 loop: CASSGKTDNQPQHF. The CDR3 bases are TGTGCCAGCAGTGGAAAGACAGACAATCAGCCCCAGCATTTT.

The chain carries TRBV19 and TRBJ2-4; D gene unclear. The CDR3 has 15 residues. Germline V gene sequence: CDR1 LNHDA, CDR2 SQIVND (reference sequence). V lost 3 bases to trimming and J lost 6 bases, with 15 bases between them. CDR3 nucleotides: TGTGCCAGTAGTATCAAGGGTAGTACTCTAAACATTCAGTACTTC. It translates to CASSIKGSTLNIQYF. Variable domain in full (rest from reference TRBV19 and TRBJ2-4): DGGITQSPKYLFRKEGQNVTLSCEQNLNHDAMYWYRQDPGQGLRLIYYSQIVNDFQKGDIAEGYSVSREKKESFPLTVTSAQKNPTAFYLCASSIKGSTLNIQYFGAGTRLSVL.

The chain is built from TRBV5-1 and TRBJ1-1; D not resolved. The CDR3 consists of 14 residues. Germline assignment: CDR1 SGHRS and CDR2 YFSETQ. Deletions cut 7 bases from V and 1 base from J, with 14 bases between. The CDR3 nucleotides read TGCGCCAGCCAAACTTTCGGGCCGAACACTGAAGCTTTCTTT. Its translation: CASQTFGPNTEAFF.